The next 2 T cell receptor beta chains were all read from a single sample in a study of cytomegalovirus exposure and HLA in healthy donors (TCRdb year 2017). Library preparation was by the immunoSEQ multiplex PCR assay. For the multiplex PCR, a mixture combining 60 forward primers for TCR Vbeta segments and 13 reverse primers for TCR Jbeta segments was used. Drawn from immuneACCESS, this table holds only the in-frame rearrangements with V and J called that TCRdb kept. Clones are partly lost; checked studies trace under half to an unresolved V gene and leave the rest unexplained. Across this sample there are 60,000 to 70,000 clones, with about 79% seen only once. The ten largest account for about 8% of the sample. Sequencing input: PBMCs. The receptors derive from a man aged 60-69 years in good health and CMV-seropositive.

The V and J genes are TRBV15 and TRBJ1-1, with a tentative D call TRBD1 (6 bases). V dropped 4 bases and J dropped 8 bases, with 20 bases sitting between them. The CDR3 extends over 15 amino acids. Germline CDR1 is LNHNV and CDR2 is YYDKDF (reference sequence). CDR3 sequence reads: CATSTIQTGTAEAFF. The CDR3 DNA sequence: TGTGCCACCAGCACCATACAAACAGGGACGGCCGAAGCTTTCTTT.

This sequence joins TRBV5-8 and TRBJ2-5; 16 bases map to TRBD2. CDR1 SGHTS and CDR2 YDEGEE come from the germline V gene. Losses at the gene ends were 3 bases for V and 5 bases for J; bases not matched to a gene: 10. This CDR3 spans 18 amino acids. CDR3 sequence: CASSSGTSGRAVGETQYF. CDR3 nucleotide sequence: TGTGCCAGCAGCTCCGGGACTAGCGGGAGGGCCGTTGGGGAGACCCAGTACTTC.